Listed below are T cell receptor beta chains from one sample, sequenced in a study of T cells after yellow fever vaccination. One entry per CDR3 protein, called by TCRdb with MiXCR from the 5' RACE reads. The sample contains hundreds of thousands of distinct CDR3 sequences, roughly 14% of which appear only once. This specimen was PBMCs, taken on the day of the yellow fever booster vaccination. The source of these receptors is a man aged 25-45 years who received the YFV17D yellow fever vaccine. CDR3s include the opening cysteine and the closing phenylalanine or tryptophan. The D gene is left open where the match is weak. Some rows mark clone size as missing; the rest say once, few, many or name a class of expanded clone.

j_call clone_size v_call d_call cdr3_nt cdr3_aa
TRBJ2-1 few TRBV7-2 . TGTGCCAGCAGCTCCGACAGGAACACCTACAATGAGCAGTTCTTC CASSSDRNTYNEQFF
TRBJ2-1 few TRBV20-1 . TGCAGTGCTAGACACATCGGGCGGGACTACAATGAGCAGTTCTTC CSARHIGRDYNEQFF
TRBJ2-7 . TRBV20-1 TRBD2 TGCAGTGCTCCGTATGCGGGAGCCCTCTCCTACGAGCAGTACTTC CSAPYAGALSYEQYF
TRBJ2-3 . TRBV20-1 . TGCAGTGCCGCCGGGGTCGGGAGCACAGATACGCAGTATTTT CSAAGVGSTDTQYF
TRBJ1-5 . TRBV10-1 TRBD1 TGCGCCAGCAGTGAGTTAAAGTGGGGACAGGGAATAAGCAATCAGCCCCAGCATTTT CASSELKWGQGISNQPQHF
TRBJ2-1 . TRBV19 TRBD2 TGTGCCAGTAGTCTAGCGGGAGGCCCCAGCTCCTACAATGAGCAGTTCTTC CASSLAGGPSSYNEQFF
TRBJ2-5 many TRBV5-1 TRBD1 TGCGCCACCAGCCCAGGGGGCTTCGAAGAGACCCAGTACTTC CATSPGGFEETQYF
TRBJ2-4 . TRBV12-3/TRBV12-4 . TGTGCCAGCAGTTTTGGACAGAACGTAAACATTCAGTACTTC CASSFGQNVNIQYF
TRBJ2-5 few TRBV27 TRBD2 TGTGCCAGCAGTTCAAACCGGGACTACCCCCAAGAGACCCAGTACTTC CASSSNRDYPQETQYF
TRBJ2-3 few TRBV5-6 TRBD2 TGTGCCAGCAGCCATAGACTAGCGGGAAGCACAGATACGCAGTATTTT CASSHRLAGSTDTQYF
TRBJ1-2 few TRBV4-3 . TGCGCCAGCAGCCAAACATCCACAGGGAACTATGGCTACACCTTC CASSQTSTGNYGYTF
TRBJ2-5 . TRBV5-1 TRBD2 TGCGCCAGCAGCAGCGGGAGGAGGGAAGAGACCCAGTACTTC CASSSGRREETQYF
TRBJ1-3 few TRBV4-3 . TGCGCCAGCAGCCAAGAACCTGGAAACACCATATATTTT CASSQEPGNTIYF
TRBJ2-7 . TRBV10-1 TRBD2 TGCGCCAGCAGCCAGGGTGAGCGGGAGATATACGAGCAGTACTTC CASSQGEREIYEQYF
TRBJ2-4 . TRBV18 . TGTGCCAGCTCACCGGCAGGGGTTTTAGCCAAAAACATTCAGTACTTC CASSPAGVLAKNIQYF
TRBJ1-1 . TRBV20-1 . TGCAGTGTCTCCGACGGGGTGGATCGAGCTTTCTTT CSVSDGVDRAFF
TRBJ1-5 . TRBV6-2/TRBV6-3 . TGTGCCAGCAGTCACCCTGGGGATCATCAGCCCCAGCATTTT CASSHPGDHQPQHF
TRBJ2-1 few TRBV30 . TGTGCCTGGAGCAAGATAAGCGCATCCTACAATGAGCAGTTCTTC CAWSKISASYNEQFF
TRBJ2-2 . TRBV5-6 . TGTGCCAGCACCCCGACAGACACGAACACCGGGGAGCTGTTTTTT CASTPTDTNTGELFF
TRBJ2-7 . TRBV19 TRBD1 TGTGCCAGTAGGTGGACAGGGGGTGGAGGCGAGCAGTACTTC CASRWTGGGGEQYF
TRBJ2-7 many TRBV3-1 . TGTGCCAGCAGCCAAGGGGCCTCTTCCGAGCAGTACTTC CASSQGASSEQYF
TRBJ1-2 many TRBV3-1 . TGTGCCAGCAGCCAAGATTCACAGGGTCGCTATGGCTACACCTTC CASSQDSQGRYGYTF
TRBJ1-1 many TRBV12-3/TRBV12-4 . TGTGCCAGCAGCCATGACGGCACTGAAGCTTTCTTT CASSHDGTEAFF
TRBJ1-1 many TRBV7-3 . TGTGCCAGCAGCTTGGTCACGAACACTGAAGCTTTCTTT CASSLVTNTEAFF
TRBJ2-3 few TRBV20-1 . TGCAGTGCTAGTTTCCAAACAGATACGCAGTATTTT CSASFQTDTQYF
TRBJ2-3 few TRBV7-6 TRBD2 TGTGCCAGCAGCTTGGGACTAGCGGGAGTCAATACGCAGTATTTT CASSLGLAGVNTQYF
TRBJ2-2 few TRBV10-3 . TGTGCCATCAGTGCCGTCCGGGGGTCGGTCGGGGAGCTGTTTTTT CAISAVRGSVGELFF
TRBJ2-2 few TRBV9 . TGTGCCAGCAGCGTAGTAGGGTATCCCGGGGAGCTGTTTTTT CASSVVGYPGELFF
TRBJ1-1 . TRBV5-1 TRBD1 TGCGCCAGCAGCTTACGACAGGGGGTGTCTGAAGCTTTCTTT CASSLRQGVSEAFF
TRBJ2-2 few TRBV29-1 . TGCAGCGCCGGACACACCGGGGAGCTGTTTTTT CSAGHTGELFF
TRBJ2-7 few TRBV28 . TGTGCCAGCAGTTTACAGGGGAGGCGAGGCGAGCAGTACTTC CASSLQGRRGEQYF
TRBJ2-7 few TRBV20-1 . TGCAGTGCTAGAGACGGGAGAGCCTACGAGCAGTACTTC CSARDGRAYEQYF
TRBJ1-5 few TRBV15 . TGTGCCACCAGCAGACAGCCCAATCAGCCCCAGCATTTT CATSRQPNQPQHF
TRBJ2-3 few TRBV20-1 . TGCAGTGCTAAAGGAGACGCGTTCTCGGATACGCAGTATTTT CSAKGDAFSDTQYF
TRBJ2-3 many TRBV9 TRBD1 TGTGCCAGCAGCTCAGACAGGGTCGATCGGGCAGACACGACAGATACGCAGTATTTT CASSSDRVDRADTTDTQYF
TRBJ2-5 few TRBV20-1 . TGCAGTGCTAGGGGCTTTCAGTGGCTCCAAGGAGGAGAGACCCAGTACTTC CSARGFQWLQGGETQYF
TRBJ2-7 . TRBV3-1 TRBD2 TGTGCCAGCAGCCTTCGACTAGCGGGAGAGTACGAGCAGTACTTC CASSLRLAGEYEQYF
TRBJ2-7 . TRBV20-1 TRBD2 TGCAGTGCTAGGAGGACTAGTAGCTCCTACGAGCAGTACTTC CSARRTSSSYEQYF
TRBJ1-6 . TRBV5-1 . TGCGCCAGCAGCTTGACAGGGTCCCCTAATGGATCACCCCTCCACTTT CASSLTGSPNGSPLHF
TRBJ2-7 few TRBV3-1 . TGTGCCAGCAGCCCCGACAGTGACTACGAGCAGTACTTC CASSPDSDYEQYF
TRBJ2-7 few TRBV27 . TGTGCCAGCAGTTTGTCGGGACGGGTGGAGCAGTACTTC CASSLSGRVEQYF